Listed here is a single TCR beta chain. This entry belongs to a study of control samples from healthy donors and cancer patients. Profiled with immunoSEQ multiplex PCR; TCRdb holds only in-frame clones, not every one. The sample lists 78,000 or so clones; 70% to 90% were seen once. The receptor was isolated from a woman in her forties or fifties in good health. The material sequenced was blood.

Here the CDR3 reads CASMRGTTNVLTF. CDR3 DNA: TGTGCCAGCATGAGGGGAACTACGAACGTCCTGACTTTC. The V and J genes are TRBV25-1 and TRBJ2-6; D is possibly TRBD1 or TRBD2 (5 bases each). This CDR3 has 13 amino acids. V lost 7 bases, J lost 10 bases, and 14 bases lay in between. In germline, CDR1 is MGHDK, CDR2 SYGVNS.